These 18 T cell receptor beta chains originate from one sample sequenced in a study of OX40 agonist ivuxolimab in advanced cancers. The assay was immunoSEQ multiplex PCR, and TCRdb's table has in-frame clones only and misses some. The data show some 70,000 clones, roughly four fifths seen once. This sample comprised CD4+ or CD8+ T cells sorted from blood, obtained in a trial of the OX40 agonist ivuxolimab. The receptors shown here come from an adult with an advanced solid tumor such as melanoma, head and neck, liver or kidney cancer.

The V and J genes are TRBV15 and TRBJ1-5; no definite D call. Trimming took off 4 bases at V and 4 bases at J, with 14 bases between the two ends. Germline-derived CDR1 and CDR2 are LNHNV and YYDKDF (reference sequence). The CDR3 covers 15 residues. CDR3 coding DNA: TGTGCCACCAGCATAGTAGTTTTTGGGAATCAGCCCCAGCATTTT. This sequence encodes CATSIVVFGNQPQHF.

The chain recombines TRBV15 with TRBJ2-2, with D uncertain. The V end was cut by 5 bases, the J end by 0 bases, with 7 bases between. Per the germline V gene, CDR1 is LNHNV and CDR2 is YYDKDF (reference sequence). This CDR3 has 14 amino acids. CDR3 protein: CATSPIANTGELFF. CDR3 in DNA: TGTGCCACCAGCCCCATCGCGAACACCGGGGAGCTGTTTTTT.

The sample holds a few counts of this clone. V is TRBV10-1 and J is TRBJ2-1; 7 nucleotides align to TRBD2. The CDR3 loop spans 14 amino acids. Germline V CDR1 and CDR2: WNHNN, SYGVQD (reference sequence). J gave up 7 bases and V 5 bases, and 8 bases lay outside the gene matches. This CDR3 is CASSPLGRGNEQFF. DNA for the CDR3: TGCGCCAGCAGTCCCCTGGGGAGGGGAAATGAGCAGTTCTTC.

The chain links TRBV5-4 to TRBJ2-5; D might be TRBD1 or TRBD2, each matching 6 bases. The V end was cut by 3 bases, the J end by 4 bases, with 16 bases between. The CDR3 spans 15 residues. From germline, CDR1 is SGHNT and CDR2 YYREEE (reference sequence). CDR3 nucleotides: TGTGCCAGCAGCTCTATACAGGGAGGTATAGAGACCCAGTACTTC. Amino acids: CASSSIQGGIETQYF. Variable domain in full (rest from reference TRBV5-4 and TRBJ2-5): ETGVTQSPTHLIKTRGQQVTLRCSSQSGHNTVSWYQQALGQGPQFIFQYYREEENGRGNFPPRFSGLQFPNYSSELNVNALELDDSALYLCASSSIQGGIETQYFGPGTRLLVL.

V and J are TRBV4-1 and TRBJ2-7, with unresolved D. The CDR3 totals 15 residues. V shed 4 bases and J shed 0 bases, with 13 bases lying between them. CDR1 and CDR2 from the germline V gene are MGHRA and YSYEKL. The CDR3 here is CASSLSLRSSYEQYF. Written as DNA, the CDR3 is TGCGCCAGCAGCCTAAGCCTTCGAAGCTCCTACGAGCAGTACTTC.

The chain couples TRBV10-3 to TRBJ2-3; D remains ambiguous. The germline CDR1 and CDR2 sequences are ENHRY and SYGVKD. This CDR3 is built from 13 residues. With 2 bases removed from V and 6 bases from J, the gap between germline ends came to 9 bases. The CDR3 protein is CAISEGLEDTQYF. The CDR3 nucleotides read TGTGCCATCAGTGAGGGGTTGGAGGATACGCAGTATTTT.

The rearrangement uses TRBV5-6 and TRBJ2-7, with D tentatively TRBD1 or TRBD2 (5 bases each). This CDR3 has 15 residues. Per the germline V gene, CDR1 is SGHDT and CDR2 is YYEEEE. Trimming pared 5 bases from V and 5 bases from J, leaving 20 bases between. Here the CDR3 DNA reads TGTGCCAGCAGGGGGGTAAGGGGCACCTGGAACGAGCAGTACTTC. Its translation: CASRGVRGTWNEQYF.

The V and J genes are TRBV11-2 and TRBJ2-7, with 9 bases identical to TRBD1. This CDR3 region has 15 residues. V was pared by 5 bases and J by 1 base, with 6 bases of the junction left unmatched. CDR1 is SGHAT and CDR2 is FQNNGV in the germline V gene. CDR3 nucleotides: TGTGCCAGCAGCCCTACAGGGGGCGAATCCTACGAGCAGTACTTC. Protein product: CASSPTGGESYEQYF. Using reference TRBV11-2 and TRBJ2-7 for the parts outside the CDR3, the full variable domain is EAGVAQSPRYKIIEKRQSVAFWCNPISGHATLYWYQQILGQGPKLLIQFQNNGVVDDSQLPKDRFSAERLKGVDSTLKIQPAKLEDSAVYLCASSPTGGESYEQYFGPGTRLTVT.

The gene calls are TRBV18 and TRBJ1-3; D gene uncertain. Looked up from germline, CDR1 is KGHSH and CDR2 is LQKENI. The V end lost 2 bases, the J end lost 1 base, and 12 bases lay between the germline ends. The CDR3 runs to 16 residues. The CDR3 reads CASSPNGRVSGNTIYF. Here the CDR3 DNA reads TGTGCCAGCTCACCAAATGGTCGGGTGTCTGGAAACACCATATATTTT.

The V and J genes are TRBV19 and TRBJ2-5, with a possible D match to TRBD1 (8 bases). Per the germline V gene, CDR1 is LNHDA and CDR2 is SQIVND (reference sequence). CDR3 length: 18 residues. Trimming left V 5 bases short and J 4 bases short, with 26 bases between. The chain's CDR3 is CASSSRTGRAISGETQYF. The CDR3 DNA sequence: TGTGCCAGTAGTTCCCGGACAGGGAGGGCCATATCAGGAGAGACCCAGTACTTC.

The rearrangement joins TRBV2 to TRBJ2-7; the D is unclear. This CDR3 is built from 15 residues. Looked up from germline, CDR1 is SNHLY and CDR2 is FYNNEI. V lost 3 bases, J lost 0 bases, and 12 bases lay in between. CDR3 DNA: TGTGCCAGCAGTGATGCCAGGTCCGTCTCCTACGAGCAGTACTTC. Translating gives CASSDARSVSYEQYF.

V and J are TRBV19 and TRBJ2-5; D uncertain. V dropped 1 base and J dropped 5 bases, with 8 bases sitting between them. The germline V gene has CDR1 LNHDA and CDR2 SQIVND (reference sequence). The CDR3 has 13 amino acids. In DNA form, the CDR3 reads TGTGCCAGTAGTATAGGCCTGGGGGAGACCCAGTACTTC. It is translated as CASSIGLGETQYF.

J is TRBJ2-3 and V is TRBV29-1; 7 bases agree with TRBD2. V lost 6 bases, J lost 0 bases, and 6 bases stayed unmatched. CDR3 length: 14 residues. Germline CDR1 SQVTM, CDR2 ANQGSEA. The CDR3 DNA reads TGCAGCGTGGCCCTAGCGGCTAGCACAGATACGCAGTATTTT. This gives the protein CSVALAASTDTQYF.

The V gene is TRBV7-3, the J gene TRBJ2-3; maybe TRBD1 (7 bases). Looked up from germline, CDR1 is SGHTA and CDR2 is FQGTGA. The CDR3 is 14 amino acids. Trimming took 3 bases from V and 1 from J, leaving 8 bases between them. The CDR3 DNA follows: TGTGCCAGCAGCTTCAGGGGGGGCACAGATACGCAGTATTTT. Translation: CASSFRGGTDTQYF.

This chain joins TRBV5-1 and TRBJ2-7; 9 bases are shared with TRBD2. The CDR3 loop spans 23 amino acids. V was pared by 3 bases and J by 4 bases, with 32 bases of the junction left unmatched. The germline CDR1 and CDR2 sequences are SGHRS and YFSETQ. CDR3 in DNA: TGCGCCAGCAGCTCGGCCCAGAGGCTCGAAAACAGACTAGCGGAAAACCCCAGATACGAGCAGTACTTC. It specifies CASSSAQRLENRLAENPRYEQYF.

This sequence joins TRBV30 and TRBJ1-1; TRBD1 agrees at 8 bases. Per germline, CDR1 GTSNPN and CDR2 SVGIG (reference sequence). The CDR3 is made up of 13 amino acids. V dropped 5 bases and J dropped 3; count of bases not matched to a gene: 5. The CDR3 is CAWALTGDTEAFF. The CDR3 nucleotides read TGTGCCTGGGCCCTGACAGGGGACACTGAAGCTTTCTTT.

On this clone: The limits of the CDR3 on the DNA are not certain, so only TCRdb's listed CDR3 is given. The chain links TRBV6-1 to TRBJ2-3. Ends included, the CDR3 has 11 residues. CDR1 and CDR2 (germline): MNHNS, SASEGT. CDR3 loop: CASILGDTQYF.

V and J are TRBV6-6 and TRBJ1-2; D unresolved. V was pared by 7 bases and J by 4 bases, with 10 bases between. CDR1 and CDR2 from the germline V gene are MNHNY and SVGAGI (reference sequence). The CDR3 has 12 amino acids. CDR3 nucleotides: TGTGCCAGCAATGGGGTGGGCTATGGCTACACCTTC. Translating gives CASNGVGYGYTF.